This entry features one T cell receptor beta chain sequence. Its antigen remains unidentified. Per-base quality was not reported, and no clone a single base away is much larger than it. Read against the paper, the sample's time point label means: baseline before first vaccination. Vaccinee samples were obtained from the UK trials COV001 and COV002, which included a single-blind randomized controlled phase 2/3 trial of AZD1222 (ChAdOx1 nCoV-19) in healthy adults. For TCRbeta chain sequencing, PBMC samples were collected from trial participants at day 0 and at day 28 after the second dose. The junction shows trimming of 4 bases on V and 4 bases on J, plus 6 bases between the germline ends. In the germline V gene, CDR1 corresponds to SQVTM and CDR2 to ANQGSEA. The CDR3 goes from the cysteine to the phenylalanine over 11 residues. The only DNA kept is the CDR3, 33 bases in frame from the first base. This record belongs to a study of T cell responses to AZD1222 COVID-19 vaccine (dated by TCRdb to the early 2020s). For the study in its entirety: AZD1222 recipients whose second dose came at about 4 weeks and those whose second dose came at about 12 weeks were combined into one group, since spike-specific TCR depth and breadth did not differ between the two schedules. A total of about 240 trial participants underwent TCR sequencing, of whom some 210 received two doses of AZD1222 and about 25 received two doses of the MenACWY control vaccine. Trial participants were enrolled by age into 18-55, 56-69 and 70-plus year subgroups, with 148, 28 and 57 TCR-sequenced participants respectively. The investigation overall reported the following: Conclusions about previously exposed vaccinees are limited, since just 5 to 7 AZD1222 recipients were seropositive for SARS-CoV-2 at baseline. In the small 56-69-year group, the increase in depth fell short of significance, most likely because of low power. Most participants were white British and females outnumbered males, and the authors suggested that clonal diversity may have been underestimated. CD4 TCRs associated with the vaccine covered the entire spike protein, and the dominant responses were in regions 160-218 and 743-854. Because no day 14 peak-response samples were available, repertoires were characterized only after the peak T cell response. Reportedly, close to half of the unique spike-specific TCRs recognized epitopes lying outside the regions that are mutated in the B.1.351 and B.1.1.7 variants. Spike-specific TCR breadth and depth rose significantly after two AZD1222 doses compared with day 0 and with MenACWY recipients.

The CDR3 regions of human TCRbeta chains were analyzed by immunosequencing. The source study handled its data this way. TCRs in the repertoires were matched against a reference library of SARS-CoV-2-specific TCRs that had been generated with the MIRA antigen-specificity platform. Breadth was defined as the fraction of unique TCRs that were SARS-CoV-2-associated, and depth was defined as the fraction of total T cells that were SARS-CoV-2-associated. Each spike-specific TCR was assigned to its reactive spike region and to a CD4 or CD8 class using the MIRA data. Log10-transformed breadth and depth values were compared by one-way ANOVA with Sidak's multiple comparisons tests. The table was pulled from immuneACCESS by TCRdb, which kept in-frame rearrangements only. Such tables lose some clones; where checked, under half of the loss comes from unresolved V genes, and the rest has no known cause. V and J calls and clone size are given by that table; D and trimming were obtained from the DNA. This sample comprises roughly 150,000 clones, roughly 92% of them detected only once. The ten largest clonotypes hold over 1.5% of the sample.

The receptor was isolated from an adult in good health. The sample in question was peripheral blood, obtained on day 0 of AZD1222 vaccination. The chain is encoded by TRBV29-1 joined to TRBJ2-3, with no reliable assignment of the D segment. For the CDR3, the sequence is CSVGVADTQYF. The sequenced DNA: TGCAGCGTTGGGGTGGCAGATACGCAGTATTTT.